Listed here are 24 T cell receptor beta chains from one sample, sequenced in a study of control samples from healthy donors and cancer patients. Using immunoSEQ multiplex PCR, the repertoire was profiled, and TCRdb retains in-frame clones only, with some absent. Of about 130,000 clones in the sample, around 93% were seen once. Specimen: blood. These receptors all stem from a woman between 50 and 59 years old in good health.

The chain links TRBV5-1 to TRBJ1-1; tentatively, D is TRBD1 (6 bases). CDR1 and CDR2 (germline): SGHRS, YFSETQ. The CDR3 runs to 15 residues. Trimming cost V 3 bases and J 4 bases, with 16 bases left between them. Here the CDR3 reads CASSSTGSSGTEAFF. Written as DNA, the CDR3 is TGCGCCAGCAGCTCTACAGGGTCTAGCGGCACTGAAGCTTTCTTT.

This CDR3 reads CASSPGGVGYEQYF. The DNA of the CDR3 is TGCGCCAGCAGCCCAGGGGGAGTGGGGTACGAGCAGTACTTC. This chain uses TRBV5-1 with TRBJ2-7; 7 bases align to TRBD1. With 4 bases clipped from V and 4 bases from J, the junction kept 8 bases outside the gene matches. The CDR3 loop spans 14 amino acids. Per the germline V gene, CDR1 is SGHRS and CDR2 is YFSETQ.

CDR3 sequence reads: CASSDDSSYGYTF. Here the CDR3 DNA reads TGTGCCAGCAGTGATGACAGTTCCTATGGCTACACCTTC. The V call is TRBV2, the J call TRBJ1-2; the D gene is possibly TRBD1 (5 bases). Trimming cost V 3 bases and J 4 bases, with 9 bases left between them. Germline V gene data show CDR1 as SNHLY and CDR2 as FYNNEI. CDR3 size: 13 residues.

The chain carries TRBV13 and TRBJ2-3, with no clear D. The CDR3 consists of 12 residues. Trimming stripped 2 bases from V and 5 bases from J, with 5 bases between. Germline lookup yields CDR1 PRHDT and CDR2 FYEKMQ (reference sequence). DNA for the CDR3: TGTGCCAGCAGCTTATTGAAAGATACGCAGTATTTT. As protein: CASSLLKDTQYF.

The genes are TRBV15 and TRBJ1-1; 7 nucleotides align to TRBD1. Germline values: CDR1 LNHNV, CDR2 YYDKDF (reference sequence). This CDR3 is built from 17 residues. V was pared by 7 bases and J by 0 bases, with 14 bases of the junction left unmatched. Written as DNA, the CDR3 is TGTGCCACCACCCAGGTCCAGGGACAGCTCATGAACACTGAAGCTTTCTTT. It specifies CATTQVQGQLMNTEAFF.

The J gene is TRBJ1-5, the V gene TRBV27, with D hard to call. Trimming took 5 bases from V and 11 from J, leaving 19 bases between them. The CDR3 length is 14 residues. Germline V gives CDR1 MNHEY, CDR2 SMNVEV (reference sequence). The DNA for the CDR3 is TGTGCCAGCAGTCCAGACATACTCATTGGGGCCCAGCATTTT. Translating it yields CASSPDILIGAQHF.

Only one count was recorded for this clone. The V gene is TRBV5-1, the J gene TRBJ2-1; TRBD2 might be the D (6 bases). The V end lost 0 bases, the J end lost 9 bases, and 16 bases lay between the germline ends. Looked up from germline, CDR1 is SGHRS and CDR2 is YFSETQ. This CDR3 spans 15 amino acids. CDR3 protein: CASSLALGRDFEQFF. Written as DNA, the CDR3 is TGCGCCAGCAGCTTGGCACTCGGGCGGGATTTTGAGCAGTTCTTC.

The chain joins TRBV5-5 to TRBJ1-5, with 8 bases fitting TRBD1. The trim removed 0 bases at V and 4 bases at J, leaving 3 bases unmatched. The germline V gene encodes CDR1 SGHKS and CDR2 YYEKEE (reference sequence). The CDR3 spans 15 residues. The CDR3 spells CASSLAGGGNQPQHF. CDR3 nucleotides: TGTGCCAGCAGCTTGGCAGGGGGCGGAAATCAGCCCCAGCATTTT.

This chain uses TRBV2 with TRBJ2-5, with 12 bases that match TRBD2. The V gene's germline CDR1 is SNHLY and CDR2 FYNNEI. CDR3 length equals 17 residues. The V and J ends lost 1 base and 5 bases, in that order; junction bases with no gene match: 8. The CDR3 nucleotides read TGTGCCAGCAGTGAAGGACTAGCGGGGGTCTCCCTGGAGACCCAGTACTTC. Translating it yields CASSEGLAGVSLETQYF.

J is TRBJ1-1 and V is TRBV6-5; TRBD1 agrees at 8 bases. Germline V gene sequence: CDR1 MNHEY, CDR2 SVGAGI. The CDR3 sequence is 15 residues long. Germline trimming cut 4 bases from V and 1 base from J; bases unmatched to any gene: 5. The CDR3 DNA follows: TGTGCCAGCAGTTCCAGGGGGCTTAGGAACACTGAAGCTTTCTTT. Translation gives CASSSRGLRNTEAFF.

The gene calls are TRBV11-2 and TRBJ2-7; D is uncertain. V was trimmed by 0 bases and J by 2 bases, leaving 17 bases between them. Looked up from germline, CDR1 is SGHAT and CDR2 is FQNNGV. The CDR3 extends over 17 amino acids. The CDR3 bases are TGTGCCAGCAGCTTAGACTATCGGGCAACGGTCGCCTACGAGCAGTACTTC. Protein product: CASSLDYRATVAYEQYF.

V and J are TRBV6-5 and TRBJ2-7; D is uncertain. Trimming pared 6 bases from V and 2 bases from J, leaving 8 bases between. The germline gives CDR1 MNHEY, CDR2 SVGAGI. The CDR3 covers 12 residues. Here the CDR3 reads CASSSGTYEQYF. CDR3 in DNA: TGTGCCAGCAGCTCTGGGACCTACGAGCAGTACTTC.

This clone occurred once. The chain is built from TRBV15 and TRBJ1-1; D gene uncertain. V was trimmed by 0 bases and J by 5 bases, leaving 10 bases between them. The CDR3 runs 14 residues. The germline CDR1 and CDR2 sequences are LNHNV and YYDKDF (reference sequence). Here the CDR3 reads CATSRERAGTEAFF. In nucleotides, the CDR3 is TGTGCCACCAGCAGAGAAAGGGCGGGAACTGAAGCTTTCTTT.

The chain combines TRBV7-2 with TRBJ2-5; D might be TRBD2 (6 bases). This CDR3 has 12 amino acids. Germline lookup yields CDR1 SGHTA and CDR2 FQGNSA. Trimming removed 5 bases at V and 7 bases at J, with 11 bases between. The CDR3 coding sequence is TGTGCCAGCAGCCATCCGCGGGGGACCCAGTACTTC. Residues: CASSHPRGTQYF.

The CDR3 sequence is CASSLKASHYNSPLHF. Here the CDR3 DNA reads TGTGCCAGCAGTTTAAAAGCGAGCCACTATAATTCACCCCTCCACTTT. The chain uses TRBV27 and TRBJ1-6, with D unresolved. The V end was cut by 2 bases, the J end by 3 bases, with 11 bases between. In germline, CDR1 is MNHEY, CDR2 SMNVEV (reference sequence). The CDR3 length is 16 residues.

Note on this clone: Other DNA sequences in the sample encode the same CDR3. CDR3 amino acids: CASSQAGQPTYEQYF. In DNA, the CDR3 is TGCGCCAGCAGCCAAGCGGGACAGCCAACTTACGAGCAGTACTTC. The gene calls are TRBV4-1 and TRBJ2-7, with TRBD1 identical over 7 bases. This CDR3 region has 15 residues. Germline V gene data show CDR1 as MGHRA and CDR2 as YSYEKL. Trimming at V came to 1 base and at J to 4 bases, leaving 7 bases not matched to a gene.

The rearrangement uses TRBV19 and TRBJ2-7, with D maybe TRBD2 (6 bases). Germline V CDR1 and CDR2: LNHDA, SQIVND (reference sequence). The CDR3 length is 11 residues. V lost 8 bases and J 9 bases, leaving 14 bases between the germline ends. As DNA, the CDR3 is TGTGCCAGTTCGGAGGGTTCTTGGCAGTACTTC. Residues: CASSEGSWQYF.

The V and J genes are TRBV7-9 and TRBJ2-7, with D unresolved. CDR3 size: 13 residues. Germline loops: CDR1 SEHNR, CDR2 FQNEAQ (reference sequence). V lost 1 base to trimming and J lost 3 bases, with 7 bases between them. The CDR3 DNA follows: TGTGCCAGCAGCTTAGGCCAAGACTACGAGCAGTACTTC. Its protein product is CASSLGQDYEQYF.

This clone was counted a single time. The V gene is TRBV28, the J gene TRBJ1-6; D may be TRBD1 (6 bases). V was clipped by 4 bases and J by 2 bases, with 12 bases between them. The CDR3 is made up of 16 amino acids. Germline CDR1 reads MDHEN; CDR2 reads SYDVKM. The CDR3 sequence: CASSSQQGAYNSPLHF. In nucleotides, the CDR3 is TGTGCCAGCAGTTCACAACAGGGAGCCTATAATTCACCCCTCCACTTT.

CDR3: CASSLGRVYQETQYF. In DNA form, the CDR3 reads TGCGCCAGCAGCTTAGGCCGAGTGTACCAAGAGACCCAGTACTTC. The chain joins TRBV5-1 to TRBJ2-5, with D hard to call. Germline assignment: CDR1 SGHRS and CDR2 YFSETQ. This CDR3 region has 15 residues. Trimming stripped 2 bases from V and 0 bases from J, with 11 bases between. Supplemented by reference TRBV5-1 and TRBJ2-5, the full variable domain reads KAGVTQTPRYLIKTRGQQVTLSCSPISGHRSVSWYQQTPGQGLQFLFEYFSETQRNKGNFPGRFSGRQFSNSRSEMNVSTLELGDSALYLCASSLGRVYQETQYFGPGTRLLVL.

The chain uses TRBV9 and TRBJ2-7; maybe TRBD1 (6 bases). Germline values: CDR1 SGDLS, CDR2 YYNGEE. With 3 bases removed from V and 1 base from J, the gap between germline ends came to 14 bases. The CDR3 consists of 15 residues. This chain's CDR3 is CASSDGQFGSYEQYF. The CDR3 DNA follows: TGTGCCAGCAGCGACGGACAGTTTGGGTCCTACGAGCAGTACTTC.

The chain combines TRBV5-1 with TRBJ1-1, with 7 bases aligning to TRBD1. This CDR3 is built from 14 residues. Germline loops: CDR1 SGHRS, CDR2 YFSETQ. The V segment lost 3 bases and the J segment 1 base; nucleotides outside the gene matches: 3. CDR3: CASSSDRANTEAFF. The CDR3 bases are TGCGCCAGCAGCTCAGACAGGGCGAACACTGAAGCTTTCTTT.

The chain joins TRBV7-2 to TRBJ1-6, with TRBD1 matching over 9 bases. Germline CDR1 SGHTA, CDR2 FQGNSA. V lost 4 bases, J lost 7 bases, and 5 bases stayed unmatched. The CDR3 sequence is 15 residues long. CDR3 in amino acids: CASSSWTGVNSPLHF. Written as DNA, the CDR3 is TGTGCCAGCAGCTCGTGGACAGGGGTGAATTCACCCCTCCACTTT. The variable domain in full, with the rest retrieved from reference TRBV7-2 and TRBJ1-6, is GAGVSQSPSNKVTEKGKDVELRCDPISGHTALYWYRQSLGQGLEFLIYFQGNSAPDKSGLPSDRFSAERTGGSVSTLTIQRTQQEDSAVYLCASSSWTGVNSPLHFGNGTRLTVT.

The chain links TRBV6-5 to TRBJ2-7; D gene uncertain. Trimming took off 6 bases at V and 5 bases at J, with 8 bases between the two ends. The germline gives CDR1 MNHEY, CDR2 SVGAGI. The CDR3 totals 11 residues. The CDR3 sequence: CASRQANEQYF. The CDR3 DNA follows: TGTGCCAGCAGGCAGGCCAACGAGCAGTACTTC.